This T cell receptor beta chain was recovered during a study of shared clonotypes between healthy human individuals. The split of CD4+ cells yielded CD45RA+ naive and CD45RA-negative memory subsets. The CDR3 is made up of 11 amino acids. In germline, CDR1 is MGHDK, CDR2 SYGVNS. V lost 7 bases and J lost 2, with 5 bases in between. TCRdb's table, derived via immunoSEQ multiplex PCR, lists solely in-frame clones and lacks some. The sample holds about 2.4 million clones; 93% are singletons and the top ten take 0.35% to 0.45%. The gene calls are TRBV25-1 and TRBJ1-1; no definite D call. Sequenced sample: naive CD4+ T cells from PBMCs. The subset was: CD45RA+ positively selected. The receptor was isolated from a man aged 18 to 30 in good health. Some clones in this sample may be carry-over from other donors' samples. The DNA for the CDR3 is TGTGCCAGCACTATTAACACTGAAGCTTTCTTT. Amino acids: CASTINTEAFF.